The sequence of this TCR beta chain was determined in a study of T-cell reconstitution after alpha-beta-depleted transplantation in children (dated by TCRdb to 2016 to 2018). Context from the whole study: The study quantitatively tracked T-cell immune reconstitution after TCRalphabeta/CD19-depleted allogeneic hematopoietic cell transplantation in children using TCR repertoire profiling. The research as a whole found: About two months after transplant, the apparently early recovery of alphabetaT-cell counts reportedly depended on just several hundred clones that had expanded rapidly and came from non-depleted graft cells. In some patients, high TCRbeta diversity at day 60 was attributed to recipient T cells and intrathymic progenitors that had survived conditioning. The frequencies of hyperexpanded clones fell over the following months, and after one year, T-cell counts and TCRbeta diversity were mostly attributed to newly produced T cells.

The CDR3, from cysteine to phenylalanine, totals 13 residues. Just CDR3 DNA is preserved here, 39 bases in frame from base 1. At the junction V is shortened by 0 bases and J by 5 bases, with 10 bases in between. The germline V gene (reference sequence) supplies CDR1 DFQATT and CDR2 SNEGSKA. Library preparation used PCR. These reads were obtained on an Illumina HiSeq 2500. Molecular barcoding was employed in the preparation of TCR libraries, with unique molecular identifiers being used to normalize TCRbeta repertoire quantification. The public reads were run again by TCRdb, first through fastp at Q25 and then through MiXCR, and only productive beta chains were kept. Here each entry gathers all rows of one CDR3 protein and keeps the most common genes and DNA. The table for this sample lists around 230,000 distinct CDR3 sequences; approximately 15% of them were counted only once. The leading ten clones occupy around 44% of the sample.

Details on this clonotype: Its antigen is unknown. It has no much larger one-base neighbor in the sample; base qualities were not kept.

The treatment or condition tag for this specimen amounts to: allogeneic hematopoietic cell transplantation with graft depleted of TCRalphabeta T cells and CD19 B cells. The transplant recipients were children given TCRalphabeta/CD19-depleted allogeneic hematopoietic cell grafts. The sequenced sample was PBMCs, mostly from graft donor cells, obtained 360 days after TCRalphabeta/CD19-depleted stem cell transplant. The receptor was isolated from a male patient between 2 and 10 years old who had a stem cell transplant for acute lymphoblastic leukemia, so the T cells may come from the graft donor. The chain couples TRBV20-1 to TRBJ2-5; the D gene remains uncertain. The CDR3 protein is CSARDRARETQYF. Here is the DNA: TGCAGTGCTAGAGATCGTGCGAGGGAGACCCAGTACTTC.